This T cell receptor beta chain was recovered during a study of blood T cell repertoires in COVID-19. In the authors' methods: Estimation of nucleated cell counts relied on the amplification of reference gene primers. This table comes from immunoSEQ multiplex PCR, and its TCRdb copy is limited to in-frame clones, with some not included. The V and J calls and clone size come from that table; D and trimming were worked out from the DNA. The table has a few hundred thousand clones, roughly nine tenths seen once; the top ten hold 2% to 2.5%. The germline gives CDR1 SGHNT, CDR2 YYREEE (reference sequence). The CDR3 is 18 amino acids. V trimming: 4 bases; J trimming: 1 base; junction bases outside the gene matches: 15.

Sequencing was done on a sample of peripheral blood. The sequence was collected from a woman aged 50 to 65 with acute or convalescent COVID-19. V is TRBV5-4 and J is TRBJ1-1, with 8 nucleotides matching TRBD1. In DNA, the CDR3 is TGTGCCAGCAGCCCAAAGGGTCTACAGGGGGGCGCGAACACTGAAGCTTTCTTT. Its protein product is CASSPKGLQGGANTEAFF.